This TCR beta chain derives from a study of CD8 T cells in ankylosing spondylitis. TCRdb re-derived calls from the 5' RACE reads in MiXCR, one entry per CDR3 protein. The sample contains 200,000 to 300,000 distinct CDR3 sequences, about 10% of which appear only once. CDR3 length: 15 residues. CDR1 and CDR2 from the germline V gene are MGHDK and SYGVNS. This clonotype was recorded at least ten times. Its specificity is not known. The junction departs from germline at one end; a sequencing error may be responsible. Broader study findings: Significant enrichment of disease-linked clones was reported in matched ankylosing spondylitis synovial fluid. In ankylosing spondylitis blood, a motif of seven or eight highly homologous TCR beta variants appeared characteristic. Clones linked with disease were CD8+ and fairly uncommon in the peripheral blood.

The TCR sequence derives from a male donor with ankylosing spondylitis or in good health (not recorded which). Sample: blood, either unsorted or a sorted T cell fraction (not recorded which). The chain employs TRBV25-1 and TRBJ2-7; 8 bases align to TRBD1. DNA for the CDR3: TGTGCCAGCAGTGAATCGTTGACAGGGGCCCCTTTCCTTCGCTTC. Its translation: CASSESLTGAPFLRF.